This note documents a single T cell receptor (beta chain) sequence. This clonotype was seen a few times. It has no known antigen specificity. Per-base quality was not reported, and no clone a single base away is much larger than it. This sample stems from a study of T cells in Graves' hyperthyroidism and ophthalmopathy (dated 2019 in TCRdb). Background on the whole study: Peripheral blood was collected at initial diagnosis, before any treatment. A discovery cohort of 95 to 100 patients, roughly 43 with Graves' ophthalmopathy and 55 to 65 with stable Graves' hyperthyroidism, was used to find distinguishing TCR V-J signatures. Prospective prediction of ophthalmopathy was tested in an independent validation cohort consisting of 18 to 20 hyperthyroidism patients and more than 15 patients who later progressed to ophthalmopathy. For training and testing, the 95 to 100 patients in the discovery cohort were randomly divided in a 7:3 ratio. Thyroid tissue and blood T-cell repertoires from roughly 6 Graves' hyperthyroidism patients were also compared in the study. After sampling, hyperthyroidism patients received methimazole starting at 30 mg daily, and ophthalmopathy patients received high-dose intravenous methylprednisolone. According to the paper, TCR Vbeta CDR3 sequencing was carried out on some 130 peripheral blood samples, which came from approximately 43 ophthalmopathy, some 73 hyperthyroidism and roughly 17 progressor patients. Study-wide conclusions, independent of this receptor: Sample size was not statistically predetermined, and investigators were not blinded to group allocation. During validation, the model predicted progression to ophthalmopathy a median of approximately 6 months ahead of onset, with approximately 70% sensitivity and 72% to 80% specificity. Most expanded thyroid clonotypes (frequency above 0.001) were also found in blood, which suggests that blood repertoires may mirror thyroid immune responses. A 13 V-J signature model separated ophthalmopathy from stable hyperthyroidism, with 87.88% sensitivity and 81% to 82% specificity in cross-validation and 80%/75% in testing.

Stable Graves' hyperthyroidism was defined as the absence of progression to ophthalmopathy over 18 months of follow-up. Hyperthyroidism patients were newly diagnosed, had a disease duration of under 2 months, and were aged 18 to 65 years. The study excluded patients with uncontrolled infections, other autoimmune diseases, pregnancy or lactation. Clinical symptoms, serum thyroxine and TRAb, thyroid ultrasound, and orbital computed tomography formed the basis for the diagnoses. PBMCs were separated from under 12 ml of fresh peripheral blood using Ficoll-Paque density gradient centrifugation. Total RNA was extracted using Trizol reagent, and RNA quality was assessed on an Agilent 2100 Bioanalyzer. The CDR3, from cysteine to phenylalanine, totals 16 residues. The read is trimmed to its CDR3 DNA, 48 bases read in frame from base 1. CDR1 and CDR2, per the germline V gene, are MDHEN and SYDVKM. A distance of 18 bases separates the germline ends of V and J, which lose 6 bases and 0 bases respectively.

The TCR beta CDR3 regions were amplified from the RNA transcripts. The TCR CDR3 was subjected to a first round of RT-PCR using the HTBI primer set and the Qiagen OneStep RT-PCR kit. Libraries were constructed in a second round of multiplex PCR, after which size selection and purification were performed. Sequencing of the libraries was done on an Illumina HiSeq2000 using paired-end 100 bp reads. Per the authors' processing: SOAPnuke was used to process the raw data, with reads discarded if the reads contained adapters or uncalled bases, had a mean Phred below 15, or lacked an exact constant-primer or identifier match. High-quality paired reads were merged using COPE v1.2.5, and each unique nucleotide sequence was defined as a clonotype. MiTCR v1.1 was used to align clonotypes to the IMGT TRBV, TRBD and TRBJ reference segments. The analysis was restricted to V-J combinations with a frequency above 0.0001, which together covered approximately 99% of the repertoires. The TCS score was defined as the ratio of F50 (clonal expansion) to E x V (chaos), calculated using BLOSUM62-based TCRdist between CDR3 peptides within each V-J. Welch's t-statistics and random forest reduced just over 500 V-J features to 13, which were used in a naive Bayes classifier (R e1071). The raw public reads went through TCRdb reprocessing: fastp at Q25, MiXCR clone calling, in-frame beta chains kept. Rows are combined by CDR3 protein, so each entry shows the most common genes and DNA. The V and J calls were not made by the authors but by TCRdb's processing. This sample lists about 400,000 distinct CDR3 sequences; approximately 14% were detected once. The ten most abundant clones make up roughly 13% of the sample.

Sequencing used blood. The sequence was obtained from a woman between 18 and 29 years old with Graves' hyperthyroidism. Recombination linked TRBV28 to TRBJ2-7; D gene: possibly TRBD1, on 6 matching bases. At the DNA level, the sequence is TGTGCCAGCAGACCTCGTCCAGGGGCCCACTCCTACGAGCAGTACTTC. Protein translation: CASRPRPGAHSYEQYF.